The 5 T cell receptor beta chains below come from one sample, sequenced in a study of T-cell reconstitution after alpha-beta-depleted transplantation in children. TCRbeta library preparation incorporated unique molecular identifiers. Each CDR3 protein gets one entry after TCRdb re-called the PCR reads with MiXCR. The top ten hold 4.5% to 7% of the sample, which has 420,000 or so distinct CDR3 sequences, approximately 11% seen once. The source was PBMCs from the stem cell graft donor, collected from the stem cell graft. The source is a human donor who donated a stem cell graft to a child with acute myeloid leukemia.

The CDR3: CASSLYSATNTGELFF. In nucleotides, the CDR3 is TGTGCCAGCAGTTTATATTCGGCTACGAACACCGGGGAGCTGTTTTTT. The J gene is TRBJ2-2, the V gene TRBV27, with D uncertain. V gave up 1 base and J gave up 0 bases, with 9 bases separating them. There are 16 residues in the CDR3. Germline V gene sequence: CDR1 MNHEY, CDR2 SMNVEV (reference sequence).

This clonotype was observed a handful of times. The rearrangement joins TRBV7-3 to TRBJ2-1; 7 nucleotides line up with TRBD2. Germline V gene data show CDR1 as SGHTA and CDR2 as FQGTGA. The CDR3 is 15 residues long. V shed 1 base, J shed 7 bases, and the junction held 7 bases outside the gene matches. Written as DNA, the CDR3 is TGTGCCAGCAGCTTAAGTCAAGCGGGACGGAATGAGCAGTTCTTC. Translating it yields CASSLSQAGRNEQFF.

This clonotype was counted a few times. The genes are TRBV2 and TRBJ1-4; D call uncertain. CDR3 length: 14 residues. Trimming shortened V by 4 bases and J by 8 bases, and 14 bases separated the two germline ends. Germline values: CDR1 SNHLY, CDR2 FYNNEI. The CDR3 here is CASSVGGAGEKLFF. Written as DNA, the CDR3 is TGTGCCAGCAGTGTGGGTGGTGCGGGGGAAAAACTGTTTTTT.

This clonotype came up many times. The chain joins TRBV6-2 or TRBV6-3 to TRBJ1-5, with a possible D match to TRBD1 (6 bases). Per the germline V gene, CDR1 is MNHEY and CDR2 is SVGEGT. Trimming cost V 7 bases and J 3 bases, with 16 bases left between them. This CDR3 contains 15 residues. Here the CDR3 reads CASNRPGVVNQPQHF. The CDR3 DNA is TGTGCCAGCAATCGTCCAGGGGTGGTCAATCAGCCCCAGCATTTT.

This chain connects TRBV12-3 or TRBV12-4 to TRBJ2-7; D not certain. The CDR3 extends over 13 amino acids. V lost 0 bases and J 5 bases, leaving 8 bases between the germline ends. The CDR3 is CASSLALRNEQYF. In DNA form, the CDR3 reads TGTGCCAGCAGTTTAGCGCTTAGGAACGAGCAGTACTTC.